This paragraph reports one T cell receptor (beta chain). Antigen specificity is unknown. The data stem from a study of cytomegalovirus exposure and HLA in healthy donors. V lost 7 bases to trimming and J lost 1 base, with 12 bases between them. CDR1 is SGHRS and CDR2 is YFSETQ in the germline V gene. The CDR3 loop spans 14 amino acids. This PCR relied on a set of 60 Vbeta primers and 13 Jbeta primers. Clones were sequenced by immunoSEQ multiplex PCR, and TCRdb holds only the in-frame ones, with some missing. Its listing shows about 170,000 clones. Study-wide results and caveats: HLA allele associations emerged for about 16,000 TCR beta sequences in a later analysis, at 0.05 false discovery rate. The investigators catalogued 164 TCR beta chains as cytomegalovirus-associated. Segments of the TCR beta V type were, in most cases, productive about 90% or about 30% of the time in an earlier analysis. Cytomegalovirus status, reportedly, was diagnosed with high specificity and sensitivity by the classifier.

The rearrangement links TRBV5-1 to TRBJ2-1, with TRBD2 as a possible D gene (6 bases). This TCR was sampled from a woman aged 60-70 years in good health and CMV-seronegative. The sample comprised PBMCs. The CDR3, as DNA: TGCGCCAGCTGGGACCGGGAGTCCTACAATGAGCAGTTCTTC. It specifies CASWDRESYNEQFF.